Following are 4 T cell receptor beta chains from one sample sequenced in a study of blood T cells in healthy people across ages. A second PCR of roughly 7 to 11 cycles used a sample-barcoded 5' primer and a J-beta primer mix. One entry per CDR3 protein, called by TCRdb with MiXCR from the 5' RACE reads. Found here are hundreds of thousands of distinct CDR3 sequences, around 31% of them singletons; the top ten hold approximately 15%. The sequenced material came from blood. All receptors derive from an elderly woman in good health.

This clonotype was seen more than once but under ten times. The chain has TRBV20-1 and TRBJ1-1, with D uncertain. The CDR3 covers 15 residues. V was trimmed by 5 bases and J by 3 bases, leaving 19 bases between them. Per the germline V gene, CDR1 is DFQATT and CDR2 is SNEGSKA (reference sequence). CDR3 sequence reads: CSASHRTVVDTEAFF. DNA of the CDR3: TGCAGTGCTTCACACCGGACGGTGGTCGACACTGAAGCTTTCTTT.

This clonotype was seen many times. The chain has TRBV5-1 and TRBJ2-5; no clear D. V lost 0 bases to trimming and J lost 7 bases, with 10 bases between them. CDR3 length equals 13 residues. CDR1 SGHRS and CDR2 YFSETQ come from the germline V gene. The CDR3 nucleotides read TGCGCCAGCAGCTTGGACCCCTCGGGGACCCAGTACTTC. Encoded protein: CASSLDPSGTQYF.

This clonotype was seen a handful of times. Possible read error: a much larger clone is one base away. This chain uses TRBV20-1 with TRBJ2-3; D not certain. Germline lookup yields CDR1 DFQATT and CDR2 SNEGSKA (reference sequence). The CDR3 has 13 amino acids. The CDR3 DNA reads as TGCAGCCTCAGGCGGTTCAGCACAGATACGCAGTATTTT. Residues: CSLRRFSTDTQYF.

This clonotype was seen many times. An end of the junction does not agree with germline; a read error may underlie this. This chain connects TRBV5-1 to TRBJ1-2; D gene unclear. The CDR3 totals 13 residues. The germline CDR1 and CDR2 sequences are SGHRS and YFSETQ. The CDR3 is CASSLDGSYGYTF. Written as DNA, the CDR3 is TGTGCCAGCAGCTTAGACGGGTCCTATGGCTACACCTTC.